Presented here are 32 T cell receptor beta chains from one specimen sequenced in a study of identical twins. TCRdb used MiXCR to reprocess the 5' RACE reads, holding one entry per CDR3 protein. Found here are 270,000 or so distinct CDR3 sequences, approximately 8.3% of them singletons; the top ten hold roughly 3.1%. This sample was also put to use in a study of yellow fever vaccine responses in identical twins.

Sample: CD8+ T cells sorted from blood. The receptors derive from a woman aged 18 to 35 in good health.

This clonotype was counted ten times or more. The rearrangement uses TRBV29-1 and TRBJ1-2, with D tentatively TRBD1 (5 bases). The germline V gene has CDR1 SQVTM and CDR2 ANQGSEA. The CDR3 runs to 13 residues. V shed 3 bases and J shed 4 bases, with 12 bases lying between them. Here the CDR3 DNA reads TGCAGCGTTGACGGGGGGATAAGCTATGGCTACACCTTC. Protein sequence: CSVDGGISYGYTF.

This chain connects TRBV2 to TRBJ2-7, with D perhaps assigned TRBD1 or TRBD2 (6 bases each). Germline values: CDR1 SNHLY, CDR2 FYNNEI. V was clipped by 8 bases and J by 0 bases, with 11 bases between them. The CDR3 is made up of 13 amino acids. CDR3 DNA: TGTGCCAGCGGGGGGCACCTCTCCTACGAGCAGTACTTC. Translating it yields CASGGHLSYEQYF.

This clonotype was counted a few times. The chain carries TRBV24-1 and TRBJ2-1, with 10 bases that match TRBD1. V gave up 4 bases and J gave up 7 bases; unmatched junction bases: 12. CDR1 KGHDR and CDR2 SFDVKD come from the germline V gene. The CDR3 is made up of 17 amino acids. The CDR3 region has the DNA TGTGCCACCAGTGACCCCGGGACAGGGGCTTTGGTGAATGAGCAGTTCTTC. This gives the protein CATSDPGTGALVNEQFF.

J is TRBJ1-1 and V is TRBV12-3 or TRBV12-4; a possible D gene is TRBD1 (6 bases). V was clipped by 5 bases and J by 4 bases, with 14 bases between them. CDR3 length equals 14 residues. The CDR3 DNA sequence: TGTGCCAGCAGTCCCGGTGGGGGGGCCACTGAAGCTTTCTTT. Translating gives CASSPGGGATEAFF.

The rearrangement links TRBV4-1 to TRBJ2-7; 10 bases fit TRBD1. With 4 bases clipped from V and 5 bases from J, the junction kept 8 bases outside the gene matches. Looked up from germline, CDR1 is MGHRA and CDR2 is YSYEKL. The CDR3 length is 15 residues. CDR3: CASSRDRGRGDEQYF. CDR3 DNA sequence: TGCGCCAGCAGCCGGGACAGGGGCAGGGGTGACGAGCAGTACTTC.

The sample holds a few counts of this clonotype. V gene TRBV9 combines with J gene TRBJ1-2, with TRBD1 as a possible D gene (6 bases). The length of the CDR3 is 14 residues. V was clipped by 5 bases and J by 0 bases, with 11 bases between them. Looked up from germline, CDR1 is SGDLS and CDR2 is YYNGEE. The CDR3: CASREGHPNYGYTF. The CDR3 bases are TGTGCCAGCAGGGAGGGACACCCTAACTATGGCTACACCTTC.

In its sample, this clonotype was seen many times. The rearrangement links TRBV12-3 or TRBV12-4 to TRBJ2-4; D may be TRBD1 or TRBD2 (6 bases each). V was shortened by 8 bases and J by 9 bases, with 20 bases between the two germline ends. The CDR3 extends over 14 amino acids. The CDR3 sequence: CASVPGTPGGIQYF. CDR3 in DNA: TGTGCCAGCGTACCGGGGACACCCGGGGGCATTCAGTACTTC.

In this sample, this clonotype turned up a few times. The V and J genes are TRBV29-1 and TRBJ1-2, with D tentatively TRBD1 (6 bases). The V end was cut by 7 bases, the J end by 2 bases, with 11 bases between. This CDR3 is built from 12 residues. Germline CDR1 and CDR2: SQVTM and ANQGSEA. The CDR3 spells CSGTTGNYGYTF. DNA for the CDR3: TGCAGCGGAACTACAGGGAACTATGGCTACACCTTC.

This clonotype was seen only once. The rearrangement uses TRBV24-1 and TRBJ2-3, with D possibly being TRBD1 or TRBD2 (5 bases each). The CDR3 sequence is 16 residues long. Germline assignment: CDR1 KGHDR and CDR2 SFDVKD. V was shortened by 3 bases and J by 3 bases, with 15 bases between the two germline ends. CDR3 nucleotide sequence: TGTGCCACCAGTGATCCAAAGGGGAGTGTTACAGATACGCAGTATTTT. Protein product: CATSDPKGSVTDTQYF.

This chain connects TRBV7-1 to TRBJ2-1; 11 bases map to TRBD2. TRBV7-1 is noted as an ORF with a role that remains uncertain. Unmatched junction bases numbered 20, after V lost 3 bases and J lost 4 bases. The CDR3 is 21 amino acids. Here the CDR3 reads CASSSPLDRGRTSGSYNEQFF. Written as DNA, the CDR3 is TGTGCCAGCAGCTCCCCCCTAGACAGGGGCCGGACTAGCGGGTCTTACAATGAGCAGTTCTTC.

This clonotype is judged medium-sized (0.01 to 0.1%). The chain links TRBV4-3 to TRBJ2-1; D may be TRBD2 (6 bases). V gave up 0 bases and J gave up 0 bases, with 6 bases separating them. This CDR3 has 15 residues. Germline V CDR1 and CDR2: LGHNA, YSLEER. CDR3 in amino acids: CASSQEEGSYNEQFF. The CDR3 DNA reads as TGCGCCAGCAGCCAAGAGGAGGGCTCCTACAATGAGCAGTTCTTC.

There are many counts of this clonotype. The chain joins TRBV24-1 to TRBJ2-3; 8 bases line up with TRBD1. With V trimmed by 4 bases and J by 3 bases, 11 bases remained unmatched. The CDR3 loop spans 17 amino acids. Germline V gene data show CDR1 as KGHDR and CDR2 as SFDVKD. CDR3 residues: CATSDSRTGLWTDTQYF. The CDR3 DNA is TGTGCCACCAGTGACTCCAGGACAGGGCTTTGGACAGATACGCAGTATTTT.

This clonotype was seen a few times. The gene calls are TRBV20-1 and TRBJ2-1; D perhaps matches TRBD1 (5 bases). The CDR3 extends over 15 amino acids. The germline gives CDR1 DFQATT, CDR2 SNEGSKA (reference sequence). Trimming took 6 bases from V and 0 from J, leaving 15 bases between them. The CDR3 coding sequence is TGCAGTGCCGACAGTTCTGAAAGCTCCTACAATGAGCAGTTCTTC. It encodes CSADSSESSYNEQFF.

This clonotype was counted between two and nine times. The chain employs TRBV2 and TRBJ2-5; 7 positions agree with TRBD1. Germline lookup yields CDR1 SNHLY and CDR2 FYNNEI. The CDR3 runs to 14 residues. J lost 2 bases, V lost 5 bases, and 5 bases had no gene match. CDR3 DNA sequence: TGTGCCAGCAGTCCGGGACAGAGTCAAGAGACCCAGTACTTC. Protein product: CASSPGQSQETQYF. Full variable domain (rest looked up from reference TRBV2 and TRBJ2-5): EPEVTQTPSHQVTQMGQEVILRCVPISNHLYFYWYRQILGQKVEFLVSFYNNEISEKSEIFDDQFSVERPDGSNFTLKIRSTKLEDSAMYFCASSPGQSQETQYFGPGTRLLVL.

V and J are TRBV29-1 and TRBJ2-1; 7 nucleotides agree with TRBD2. CDR3 size: 13 residues. CDR1 is SQVTM, CDR2 ANQGSEA, per germline. V trimming: 6 bases; J trimming: 12 bases; junction bases outside the gene matches: 14. The CDR3 nucleotides read TGCAGCGTCATTCGGGGAGGGGAAACCTGGCAGTTCTTC. This encodes CSVIRGGETWQFF.

This clonotype was seen a few times. The chain joins TRBV15 to TRBJ2-1; D perhaps matches TRBD2 (5 bases). V was clipped by 1 base and J by 4 bases, with 5 bases between them. This CDR3 comprises 13 residues. The V gene's germline CDR1 is LNHNV and CDR2 YYDKDF (reference sequence). This chain's CDR3 is CATSRGGYNEQFF. For the CDR3, the DNA is TGTGCCACCAGCAGAGGCGGGTACAATGAGCAGTTCTTC.

This clonotype was picked up a small number of times. The chain recombines TRBV27 with TRBJ2-7; D might be TRBD1 (6 bases). V was pared by 4 bases and J by 4 bases, with 14 bases between. Germline V lookup: CDR1 MNHEY, CDR2 SMNVEV (reference sequence). The CDR3 loop spans 14 amino acids. For the CDR3, the DNA is TGTGCCAGCAGTTCTTACCTGGACAGTTACGAGCAGTACTTC. This sequence encodes CASSSYLDSYEQYF.

Concerning this clonotype: A single base separates this from a much larger clone, so it may be a read error. This CDR3 reads CASRTAGGLPNTKYF. The CDR3, as DNA: TGTGCCAGCCGGACCGCCGGTGGACTCCCAAATACGAAGTATTTT. V and J are TRBV11-2 and TRBJ2-3; tentative D call: TRBD2 (5 bases). The CDR3 covers 15 residues. Germline-derived CDR1 and CDR2 are SGHAT and FQNNGV.

This chain connects TRBV19 to TRBJ2-6; 7 bases are shared with TRBD1. CDR1 and CDR2 from the germline V gene are LNHDA and SQIVND (reference sequence). J was trimmed by 0 bases and V by 5 bases; bases with no gene match: 4. The CDR3 totals 16 residues. CDR3: CASSATGTSGANVLTF. The CDR3 DNA reads as TGTGCCAGTAGTGCGACAGGGACCTCTGGGGCCAACGTCCTGACTTTC.

In this sample, this clonotype turned up many times. This chain uses TRBV27 with TRBJ2-1, with D possibly matching TRBD2 (5 bases). This CDR3 has 13 residues. CDR1 and CDR2 (germline): MNHEY, SMNVEV (reference sequence). V shed 3 bases and J shed 6 bases, with 9 bases lying between them. DNA for the CDR3: TGTGCCAGCAGTTTTGGCAGCGGCAATGAGCAGTTCTTC. Translated, it gives CASSFGSGNEQFF.

This clonotype was seen repeatedly, ten times or more. V usage is TRBV20-1 and J usage is TRBJ1-5; TRBD1 aligns across 7 bases. The germline V gene encodes CDR1 DFQATT and CDR2 SNEGSKA (reference sequence). The CDR3 contains 14 residues. V was clipped by 3 bases and J by 6 bases; unmatched bases: 8. The CDR3 bases are TGCAGTGCTAGTGGAGACAGGGAAGCTCAGCCCCAGCATTTT. Its protein product is CSASGDREAQPQHF.

This chain uses TRBV4-1 with TRBJ2-5; D possibly matches TRBD1 or TRBD2 (5 bases each). CDR3 length: 15 residues. Germline V CDR1 and CDR2: MGHRA, YSYEKL. Trimming removed 6 bases from V and 3 bases from J, with 17 bases in between. The CDR3 DNA sequence: TGCGCCAGCAGGGGGGATGCAGATCGTAAAGAGACCCAGTACTTC. It specifies CASRGDADRKETQYF.

The chain uses TRBV27 and TRBJ2-3, with TRBD1 matching 10 bases. This CDR3 is 14 amino acids long. V trimming: 5 bases; J trimming: 3 bases; junction bases outside the gene matches: 2. CDR1 MNHEY and CDR2 SMNVEV come from the germline V gene (reference sequence). The CDR3 nucleotides are TGTGCCAGCAGTGTGGACAGGGGGACAGATACGCAGTATTTT. Its protein is CASSVDRGTDTQYF.

This clonotype has ten or more counts. The CDR3 DNA is TGTGCCAGCAGCCCAGGGGCAGGGTCCTCCTACGAGCAGTACTTC. It specifies CASSPGAGSSYEQYF. J is TRBJ2-7 and V is TRBV9; D possibly corresponds to TRBD1 (6 bases). The germline V gene encodes CDR1 SGDLS and CDR2 YYNGEE. The CDR3 has 15 amino acids. Trimming cost V 4 bases and J 0 bases, with 14 bases left between them.

This clonotype was seen a few times. The chain carries TRBV10-3 and TRBJ2-7; unclear D gene. This CDR3 is 14 amino acids long. V shed 3 bases and J shed 2 bases, with 11 bases lying between them. The V gene's germline CDR1 is ENHRY and CDR2 SYGVKD. CDR3 region: CAISDLRGTYEQYF. The CDR3 DNA reads as TGTGCCATCAGTGACCTACGAGGCACCTACGAGCAGTACTTC.

This clonotype was seen at least ten times. The chain employs TRBV20-1 and TRBJ2-7; 12 nucleotides line up with TRBD2. The CDR3 is 16 amino acids. The germline V gene has CDR1 DFQATT and CDR2 SNEGSKA (reference sequence). V lost 4 bases, J lost 7 bases, and 14 bases stayed unmatched. DNA for the CDR3: TGCAGTGCTATATCGGCAGGCGGGGGACTAGCGGGTGAGCAGTACTTC. It translates to CSAISAGGGLAGEQYF.

This clonotype was counted a few times. The gene calls are TRBV7-9 and TRBJ2-1; possibly TRBD1 for D (5 bases). Germline loops: CDR1 SEHNR, CDR2 FQNEAQ (reference sequence). V dropped 5 bases and J dropped 0 bases, with 14 bases sitting between them. The CDR3 runs 16 residues. This chain's CDR3 is CASSPRQISSYNEQFF. The CDR3 nucleotides read TGTGCCAGCAGCCCACGACAGATTAGCTCCTACAATGAGCAGTTCTTC.

This clonotype was observed a handful of times. The chain joins TRBV2 to TRBJ2-7; D remains unclear. V was pared by 1 base and J by 0 bases, with 10 bases between. CDR3 length: 15 residues. The germline CDR1 and CDR2 sequences are SNHLY and FYNNEI. The CDR3 DNA reads TGTGCCAGCAGTGAAGTCCGGACGTACTCCTACGAGCAGTACTTC. This encodes CASSEVRTYSYEQYF.

The genes are TRBV29-1 and TRBJ2-3; the match to TRBD2 covers 8 bases. J gave up 3 bases and V 5 bases, and 10 bases lay outside the gene matches. Germline CDR1 SQVTM, CDR2 ANQGSEA. This CDR3 comprises 15 residues. For the CDR3, the DNA is TGCAGCGTTCCCCGGCATTTAGCGGGAACAGATACGCAGTATTTT. This codes for CSVPRHLAGTDTQYF.

The sample holds a few counts of this clonotype. V is TRBV15 and J is TRBJ2-1; 12 bases map to TRBD2. Germline CDR1 is LNHNV and CDR2 is YYDKDF (reference sequence). V lost 7 bases, J lost 8 bases, and 9 bases stayed unmatched. The CDR3 runs to 15 residues. CDR3 sequence reads: CATTLRLAGAHEQFF. DNA of the CDR3: TGTGCCACCACCCTTAGACTAGCGGGAGCACATGAGCAGTTCTTC.

In its sample, this clonotype was seen many times. The genes are TRBV29-1 and TRBJ2-2; D perhaps matches TRBD2 (5 bases). The V end was cut by 4 bases, the J end by 6 bases, with 9 bases between. The length of the CDR3 is 12 residues. The germline V gene encodes CDR1 SQVTM and CDR2 ANQGSEA. CDR3 sequence (DNA): TGCAGCGTTGTAAACGGGGCCGGGGAGCTGTTTTTT. The encoded protein is CSVVNGAGELFF.

This clonotype has more than one count but fewer than ten. V is TRBV19 and J is TRBJ2-5; D is unclear. The CDR3 is made up of 13 amino acids. CDR1 LNHDA and CDR2 SQIVND come from the germline V gene (reference sequence). Deletions cut 3 bases from V and 3 bases from J, with 8 bases between. CDR3 nucleotides: TGTGCCAGTAGTATTGTGTGGGAAGAGACCCAGTACTTC. As protein: CASSIVWEETQYF.